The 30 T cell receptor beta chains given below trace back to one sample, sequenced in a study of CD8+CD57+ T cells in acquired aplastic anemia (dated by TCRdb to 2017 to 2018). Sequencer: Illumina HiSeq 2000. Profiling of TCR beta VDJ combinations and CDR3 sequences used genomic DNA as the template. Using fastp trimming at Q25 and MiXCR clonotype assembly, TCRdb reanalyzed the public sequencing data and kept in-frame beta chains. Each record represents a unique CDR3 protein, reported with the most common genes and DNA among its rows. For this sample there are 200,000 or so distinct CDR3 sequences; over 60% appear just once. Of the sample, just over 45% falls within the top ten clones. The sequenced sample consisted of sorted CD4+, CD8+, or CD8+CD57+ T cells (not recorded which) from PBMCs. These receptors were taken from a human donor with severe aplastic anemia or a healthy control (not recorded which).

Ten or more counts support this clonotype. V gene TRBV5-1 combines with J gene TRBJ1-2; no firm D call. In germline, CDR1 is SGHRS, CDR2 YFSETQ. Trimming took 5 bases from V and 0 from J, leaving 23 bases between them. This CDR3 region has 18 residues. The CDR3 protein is CASSDSVAGRVSNYGYTF. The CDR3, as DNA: TGCGCCAGCAGTGATTCGGTGGCAGGCCGGGTGTCTAACTATGGCTACACCTTC.

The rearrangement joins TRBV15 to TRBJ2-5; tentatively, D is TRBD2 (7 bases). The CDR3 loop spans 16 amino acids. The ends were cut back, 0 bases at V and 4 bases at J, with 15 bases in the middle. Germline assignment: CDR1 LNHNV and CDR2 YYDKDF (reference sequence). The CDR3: CATSREDRGGPETQYF. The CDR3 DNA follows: TGTGCCACCAGCAGAGAGGATAGGGGGGGACCAGAGACCCAGTACTTC.

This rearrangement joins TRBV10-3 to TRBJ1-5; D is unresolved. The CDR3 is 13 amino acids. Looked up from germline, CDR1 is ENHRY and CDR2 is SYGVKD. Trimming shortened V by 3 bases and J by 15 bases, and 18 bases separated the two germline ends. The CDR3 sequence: CAISDRTSLKPHF. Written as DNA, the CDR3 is TGTGCCATCAGTGACAGGACTTCACTTAAACCGCATTTT.

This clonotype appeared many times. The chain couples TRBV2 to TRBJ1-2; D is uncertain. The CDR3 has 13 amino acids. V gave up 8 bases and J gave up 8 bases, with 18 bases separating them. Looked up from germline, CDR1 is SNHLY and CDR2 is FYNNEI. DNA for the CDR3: TGTGCCAGCTCAAACCTGCTCGGGAGGGGCTACACCTTC. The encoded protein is CASSNLLGRGYTF.

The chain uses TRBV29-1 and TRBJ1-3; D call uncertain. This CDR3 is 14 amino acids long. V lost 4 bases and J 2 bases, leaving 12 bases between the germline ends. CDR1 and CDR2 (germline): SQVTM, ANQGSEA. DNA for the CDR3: TGCAGCGTTGCGTCTGCGACGACTGGAAACACCATATATTTT. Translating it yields CSVASATTGNTIYF.

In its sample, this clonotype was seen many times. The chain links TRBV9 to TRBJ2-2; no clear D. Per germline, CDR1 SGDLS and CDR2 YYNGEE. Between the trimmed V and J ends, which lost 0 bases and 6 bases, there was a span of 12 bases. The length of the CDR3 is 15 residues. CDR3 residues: CASSVGGLSAGELFF. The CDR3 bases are TGTGCCAGCAGCGTAGGTGGGTTATCCGCCGGGGAGCTGTTTTTT.

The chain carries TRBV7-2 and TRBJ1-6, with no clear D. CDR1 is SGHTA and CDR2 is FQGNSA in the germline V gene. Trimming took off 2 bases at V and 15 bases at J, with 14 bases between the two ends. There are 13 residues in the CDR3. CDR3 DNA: TGTGCCAGCAGCTTATCCATCCAGCAAGGCCTCCACTTT. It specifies CASSLSIQQGLHF.

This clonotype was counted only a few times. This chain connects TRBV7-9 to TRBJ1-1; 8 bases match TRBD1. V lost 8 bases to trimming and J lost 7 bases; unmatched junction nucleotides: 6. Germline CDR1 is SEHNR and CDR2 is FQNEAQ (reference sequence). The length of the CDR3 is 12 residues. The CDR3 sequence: CASSGQGGEAFF. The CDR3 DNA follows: TGTGCCAGCTCCGGACAGGGAGGTGAAGCTTTCTTT.

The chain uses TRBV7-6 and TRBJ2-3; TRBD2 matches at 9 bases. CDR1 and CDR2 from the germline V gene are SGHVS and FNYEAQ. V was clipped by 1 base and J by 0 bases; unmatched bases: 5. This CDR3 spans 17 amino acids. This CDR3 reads CASSLVSRGGSTDTQYF. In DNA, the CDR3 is TGTGCCAGCAGCTTAGTTTCGCGGGGGGGCAGCACAGATACGCAGTATTTT. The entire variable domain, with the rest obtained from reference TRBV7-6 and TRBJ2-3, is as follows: GAGVSQSPRYKVTKRGQDVALRCDPISGHVSLYWYRQALGQGPEFLTYFNYEAQQDKSGLPNDRFSAERPEGSISTLTIQRTEQRDSAMYRCASSLVSRGGSTDTQYFGPGTRLTVL.

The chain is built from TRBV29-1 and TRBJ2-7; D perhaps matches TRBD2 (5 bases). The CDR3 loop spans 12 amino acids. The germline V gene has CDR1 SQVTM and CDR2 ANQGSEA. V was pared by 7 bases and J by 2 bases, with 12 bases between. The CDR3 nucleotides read TGCAGCGCTGAGACGGGGACCTACGAGCAGTACTTC. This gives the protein CSAETGTYEQYF.

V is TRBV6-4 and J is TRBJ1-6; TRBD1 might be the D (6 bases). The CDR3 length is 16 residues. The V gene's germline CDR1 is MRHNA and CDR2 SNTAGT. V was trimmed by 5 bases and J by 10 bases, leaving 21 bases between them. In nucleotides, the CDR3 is TGTGCCAGCAGTCCGCGAGTGGGGGGCGCGGGGTCACCCCTCCACTTT. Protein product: CASSPRVGGAGSPLHF.

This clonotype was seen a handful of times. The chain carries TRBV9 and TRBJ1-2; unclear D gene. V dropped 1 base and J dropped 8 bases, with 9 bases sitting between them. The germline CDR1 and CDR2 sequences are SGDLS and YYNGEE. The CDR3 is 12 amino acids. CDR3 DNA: TGTGCCAGCAGCGTAAAACGGGAAGGCTACACCTTC. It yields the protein CASSVKREGYTF.

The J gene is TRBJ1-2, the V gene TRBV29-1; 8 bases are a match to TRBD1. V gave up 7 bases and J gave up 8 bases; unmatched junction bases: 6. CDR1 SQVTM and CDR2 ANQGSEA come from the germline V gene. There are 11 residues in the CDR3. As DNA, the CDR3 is TGCAGCGCCCGGACAGGGACGGGCTACACCTTC. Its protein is CSARTGTGYTF.

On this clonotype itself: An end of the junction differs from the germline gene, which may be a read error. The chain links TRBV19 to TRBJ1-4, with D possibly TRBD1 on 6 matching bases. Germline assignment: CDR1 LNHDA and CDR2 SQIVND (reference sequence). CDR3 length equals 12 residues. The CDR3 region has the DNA TGTGCCAGTAGTACCCACAGGGCCAAACTGCTTTTT. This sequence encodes CASSTHRAKLLF.

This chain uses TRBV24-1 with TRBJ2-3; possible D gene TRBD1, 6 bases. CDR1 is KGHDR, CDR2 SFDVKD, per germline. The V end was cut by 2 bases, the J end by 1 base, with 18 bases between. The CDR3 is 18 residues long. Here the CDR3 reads CATSDSNRVRSGTDTQYF. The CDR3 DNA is TGTGCCACCAGTGATTCAAACAGGGTTCGATCGGGCACAGATACGCAGTATTTT.

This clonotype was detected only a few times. Written as DNA, the CDR3 is TGTGCCACAAGCGATCGGACTAGCGGCACAGATACGCAGTATTTT. Residues: CATSDRTSGTDTQYF. This chain links TRBV7-2 with TRBJ2-3, with TRBD2 matching 9 bases. The V gene's germline CDR1 is SGHTA and CDR2 FQGNSA. The CDR3 runs to 15 residues. V was clipped by 10 bases and J by 1 base; unmatched bases: 9.

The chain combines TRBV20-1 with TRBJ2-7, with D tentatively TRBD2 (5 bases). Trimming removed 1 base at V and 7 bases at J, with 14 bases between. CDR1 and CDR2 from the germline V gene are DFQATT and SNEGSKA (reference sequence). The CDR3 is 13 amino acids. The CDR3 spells CSARGTPFPEQYF. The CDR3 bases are TGCAGTGCTAGAGGGACTCCCTTCCCGGAGCAGTACTTC.

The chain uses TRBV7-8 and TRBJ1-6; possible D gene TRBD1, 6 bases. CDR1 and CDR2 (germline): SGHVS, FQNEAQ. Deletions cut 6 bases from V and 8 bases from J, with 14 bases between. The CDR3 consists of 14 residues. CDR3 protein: CASRGAPSYSPLHF. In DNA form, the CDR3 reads TGTGCCAGCAGGGGGGCCCCGTCCTATTCACCCCTCCACTTT.

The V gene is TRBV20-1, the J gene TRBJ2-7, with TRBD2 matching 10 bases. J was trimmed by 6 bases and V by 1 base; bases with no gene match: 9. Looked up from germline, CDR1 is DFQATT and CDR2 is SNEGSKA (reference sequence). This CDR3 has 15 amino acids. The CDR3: CSARGLAGDNGEQYF. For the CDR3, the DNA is TGCAGTGCTAGAGGGCTAGCGGGAGATAATGGCGAGCAGTACTTC.

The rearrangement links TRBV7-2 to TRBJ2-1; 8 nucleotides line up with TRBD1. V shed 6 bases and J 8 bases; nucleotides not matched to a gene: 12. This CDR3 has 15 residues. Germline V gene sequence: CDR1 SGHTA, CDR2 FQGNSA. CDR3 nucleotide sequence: TGTGCCAGCAGGGGGTGGGCAGGGGGCGAGTATGAGCAGTTCTTC. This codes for CASRGWAGGEYEQFF. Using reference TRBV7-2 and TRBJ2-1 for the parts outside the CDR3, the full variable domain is GAGVSQSPSNKVTEKGKDVELRCDPISGHTALYWYRQSLGQGLEFLIYFQGNSAPDKSGLPSDRFSAERTGGSVSTLTIQRTQQEDSAVYLCASRGWAGGEYEQFFGPGTRLTVL.

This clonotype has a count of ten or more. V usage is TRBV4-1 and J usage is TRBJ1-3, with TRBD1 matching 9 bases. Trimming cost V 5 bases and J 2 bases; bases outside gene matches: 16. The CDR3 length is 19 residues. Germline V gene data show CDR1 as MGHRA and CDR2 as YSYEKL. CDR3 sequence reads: CASSAIRDRVPSPGNTIYF. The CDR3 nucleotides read TGCGCCAGCAGCGCTATCAGGGACAGGGTTCCGAGTCCTGGAAACACCATATATTTT.

Here the CDR3 reads CASSLAVLDLATYEQYF. CDR3 nucleotide sequence: TGTGCCAGCAGCTTGGCCGTGTTAGACCTAGCCACCTACGAGCAGTACTTC. The chain recombines TRBV5-6 with TRBJ2-7, with a possible D match to TRBD2 (5 bases). The germline gives CDR1 SGHDT, CDR2 YYEEEE. The CDR3 sequence is 17 residues long. With 0 bases removed from V and 2 bases from J, the gap between germline ends came to 18 bases. The full variable domain, rest sourced from reference TRBV5-6 and TRBJ2-7, is DAGVTQSPTHLIKTRGQQVTLRCSPKSGHDTVSWYQQALGQGPQFIFQYYEEEERQRGNFPDRFSGHQFPNYSSELNVNALLLGDSALYLCASSLAVLDLATYEQYFGPGTRLTVT.

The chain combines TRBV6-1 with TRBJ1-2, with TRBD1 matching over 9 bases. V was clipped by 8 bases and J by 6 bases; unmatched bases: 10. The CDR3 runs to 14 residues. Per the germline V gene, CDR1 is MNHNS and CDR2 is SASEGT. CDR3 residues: CASFGTGRFNGYTF. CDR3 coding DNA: TGTGCCAGCTTCGGGACAGGGAGGTTCAATGGCTACACCTTC.

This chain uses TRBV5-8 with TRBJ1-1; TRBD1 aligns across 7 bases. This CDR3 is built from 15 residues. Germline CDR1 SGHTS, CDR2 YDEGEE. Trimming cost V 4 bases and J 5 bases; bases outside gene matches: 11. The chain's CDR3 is CASSPAGGRSTEAFF. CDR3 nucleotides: TGTGCCAGCAGCCCGGCAGGGGGGAGGAGTACTGAAGCTTTCTTT.

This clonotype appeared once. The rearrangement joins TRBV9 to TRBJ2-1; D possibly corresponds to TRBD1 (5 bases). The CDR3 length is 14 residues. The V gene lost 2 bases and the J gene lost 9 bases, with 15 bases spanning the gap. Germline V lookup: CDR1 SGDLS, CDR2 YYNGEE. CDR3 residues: CASSVRQSIGEQFF. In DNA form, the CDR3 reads TGTGCCAGCAGCGTGAGACAGTCGATCGGTGAGCAGTTCTTC.

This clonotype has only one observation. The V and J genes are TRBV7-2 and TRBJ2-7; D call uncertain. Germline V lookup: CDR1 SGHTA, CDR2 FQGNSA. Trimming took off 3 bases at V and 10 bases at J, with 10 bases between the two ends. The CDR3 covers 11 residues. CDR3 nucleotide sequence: TGTGCCAGCAGCTTCTCGGCATTCCAGTACTTC. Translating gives CASSFSAFQYF.

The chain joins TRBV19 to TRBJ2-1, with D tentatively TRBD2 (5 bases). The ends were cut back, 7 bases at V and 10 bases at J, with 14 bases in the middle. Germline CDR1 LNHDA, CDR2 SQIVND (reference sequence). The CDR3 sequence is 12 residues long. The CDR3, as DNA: TGTGCCAGTAAGGTTTCAGGCGGGGAGCAGTTCTTC. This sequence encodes CASKVSGGEQFF.

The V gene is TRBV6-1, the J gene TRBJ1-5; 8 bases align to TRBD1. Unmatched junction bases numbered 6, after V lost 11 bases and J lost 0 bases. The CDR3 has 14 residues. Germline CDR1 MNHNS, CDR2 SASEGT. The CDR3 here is CAGSDRGSNQPQHF. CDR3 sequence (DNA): TGTGCCGGATCAGACAGGGGTAGCAATCAGCCCCAGCATTTT.

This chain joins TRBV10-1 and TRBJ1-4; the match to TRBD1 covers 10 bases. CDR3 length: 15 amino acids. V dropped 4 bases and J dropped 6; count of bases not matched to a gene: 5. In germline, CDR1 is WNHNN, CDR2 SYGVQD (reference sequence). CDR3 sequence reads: CASSGDRGLDEKLFF. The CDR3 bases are TGCGCCAGCAGTGGAGACAGGGGGCTTGATGAAAAACTGTTTTTT.

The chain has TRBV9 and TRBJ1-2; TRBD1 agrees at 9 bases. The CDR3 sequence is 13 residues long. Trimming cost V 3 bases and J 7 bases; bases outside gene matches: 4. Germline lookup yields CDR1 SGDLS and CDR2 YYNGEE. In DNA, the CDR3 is TGTGCCAGCAGCGCAACAGGGGGCTCTGGCTACACCTTC. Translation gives CASSATGGSGYTF.